The clone carrying this TCR beta chain was detected a few times. Its target is unknown. This entry is derived from a study of cytomegalovirus exposure and HLA in healthy donors. Study conclusions and caveats: For TCR beta chains, V- and J-gene trimming was later linked to a missense DCLRE1C variant. In a later analysis, TCR association rates varied by HLA locus: DRB1 most, HLA-C fewest. Sequencing artifact likely explains a cluster of highly shared sequence variants.

The PCR ran on 60 Vbeta and 13 Jbeta primers. Libraries were prepared by immunoSEQ multiplex PCR; TCRdb keeps only in-frame clonotypes and omits some of them. The table shows 100,000 to 150,000 clones, with roughly four fifths occurring only once. Source material: PBMCs. The receptor was isolated from a woman between 35 and 50 years old in good health and CMV-seropositive.

The CDR3 loop is CASSPQVGVGTEAFF. DNA of the CDR3: TGTGCCAGCAGCCCCCAAGTCGGGGTGGGCACTGAAGCTTTCTTT. V gene TRBV9 combines with J gene TRBJ1-1; D ambiguous. The length of the CDR3 is 15 residues. V shed 4 bases and J shed 4 bases, with 17 bases lying between them. CDR1 is SGDLS, CDR2 YYNGEE, per germline.